The 14 T cell receptor beta chains reported below all come from one sample, sequenced in a study of T cell changes during pregnancy in multiple sclerosis. The method was immunoSEQ multiplex PCR; TCRdb's version includes in-frame clones alone and lacks a portion of them. The table shows 80,000 to 130,000 clones, with more than 90% occurring only once. The sample was peripheral blood, taken in the second trimester of pregnancy. These receptors all stem from a female donor with multiple sclerosis, enrolled in a pregnancy study.

The rearrangement links TRBV6-6 to TRBJ1-2, with D hard to call. The CDR3 contains 15 residues. V gave up 4 bases and J gave up 0 bases, with 12 bases separating them. CDR1 is MNHNY, CDR2 SVGAGI, per germline (reference sequence). The CDR3 here is CASSSTRDANYGYTF. Written as DNA, the CDR3 is TGTGCCAGCAGTTCCACGCGGGATGCTAACTATGGCTACACCTTC.

The genes are TRBV29-1 and TRBJ2-5; 8 bases line up with TRBD1. In germline, CDR1 is SQVTM, CDR2 ANQGSEA. This CDR3 is built from 12 residues. V lost 6 bases, J lost 4 bases, and 4 bases stayed unmatched. The CDR3 nucleotides are TGCAGCGTACAGGGGGTTAGAGAGACCCAGTACTTC. Encoded protein: CSVQGVRETQYF.

This rearrangement joins TRBV9 to TRBJ2-7; 13 bases line up with TRBD2. This CDR3 is 15 amino acids long. Germline lookup yields CDR1 SGDLS and CDR2 YYNGEE. After removal of 0 bases from V and 7 bases from J, the junction contained 4 bases not matched to a gene. The CDR3 DNA reads TGTGCCAGCAGCGTAGGGACTAGCGGGAGCTGGGAGCAGTACTTC. Its translation: CASSVGTSGSWEQYF. The full variable domain, completed using reference TRBV9 and TRBJ2-7, is DSGVTQTPKHLITATGQRVTLRCSPRSGDLSVYWYQQSLDQGLQFLIQYYNGEERAKGNILERFSAQQFPDLHSELNLSSLELGDSALYFCASSVGTSGSWEQYFGPGTRLTVT.

The chain combines TRBV7-9 with TRBJ2-2; maybe TRBD1 (5 bases). This CDR3 is built from 12 residues. Between the trimmed V and J ends, which lost 5 bases and 4 bases, there was a span of 5 bases. Germline V gives CDR1 SEHNR, CDR2 FQNEAQ (reference sequence). In DNA, the CDR3 is TGTGCCAGCAGCCAGGGCACCGGGGAGCTGTTTTTT. The encoded protein is CASSQGTGELFF.

V and J are TRBV28 and TRBJ2-5, with D uncertain. The CDR3 is made up of 14 amino acids. The V end lost 3 bases, the J end lost 1 base, and 9 bases lay between the germline ends. Germline V gives CDR1 MDHEN, CDR2 SYDVKM. CDR3 sequence (DNA): TGTGCCAGCAGTTTGACCGGGTCCCAAGAGACCCAGTACTTC. Amino acid sequence: CASSLTGSQETQYF.

V is TRBV18 and J is TRBJ2-7, with TRBD1 as a possible D gene (6 bases). Trimming removed 2 bases at V and 3 bases at J, with 8 bases between. This CDR3 comprises 13 residues. Germline CDR1 is KGHSH and CDR2 is LQKENI. The CDR3 DNA is TGTGCCAGCTCACCATTGGACAGCTACGAGCAGTACTTC. It is translated as CASSPLDSYEQYF. The full variable domain, completed using reference TRBV18 and TRBJ2-7, is NAGVMQNPRHLVRRRGQEARLRCSPMKGHSHVYWYRQLPEEGLKFMVYLQKENIIDESGMPKERFSAEFPKEGPSILRIQQVVRGDSAAYFCASSPLDSYEQYFGPGTRLTVT.

The chain has TRBV7-9 and TRBJ1-1, with 9 bases fitting TRBD1. Germline V lookup: CDR1 SEHNR, CDR2 FQNEAQ (reference sequence). Germline trimming cut 5 bases from V and 6 bases from J; bases unmatched to any gene: 10. The CDR3 spans 15 residues. CDR3 sequence (DNA): TGTGCCAGCAGCCTGGGGACAGGGATTTTAGCTGAAGCTTTCTTT. Translation: CASSLGTGILAEAFF.

The J gene is TRBJ2-7, the V gene TRBV6-6; perhaps TRBD1 as D (5 bases). CDR3 size: 15 residues. Trimming left V 6 bases short and J 0 bases short, with 15 bases between. CDR1 is MNHNY and CDR2 is SVGAGI in the germline V gene (reference sequence). CDR3 DNA: TGTGCCAGCAGACCGGACAAATCGAGCTCCTACGAGCAGTACTTC. Amino acids: CASRPDKSSSYEQYF.

This chain uses TRBV5-4 with TRBJ2-3, with 9 bases aligning to TRBD2. The CDR3 runs 16 residues. V lost 4 bases to trimming and J lost 2 bases; unmatched junction nucleotides: 8. CDR1 and CDR2 (germline): SGHNT, YYREEE (reference sequence). CDR3 amino acids: CASSAWRGGNTDTQYF. In DNA form, the CDR3 reads TGTGCCAGCAGCGCGTGGCGGGGGGGCAACACAGATACGCAGTATTTT. Looking up the rest from reference TRBV5-4 and TRBJ2-3 gives the full variable domain: ETGVTQSPTHLIKTRGQQVTLRCSSQSGHNTVSWYQQALGQGPQFIFQYYREEENGRGNFPPRFSGLQFPNYSSELNVNALELDDSALYLCASSAWRGGNTDTQYFGPGTRLTVL.

This clone was detected only once. The V call is TRBV7-6, the J call TRBJ2-2; TRBD2 is a possible D gene (5 bases). The CDR3 has 14 amino acids. Germline CDR1 is SGHVS and CDR2 is FNYEAQ. V lost 6 bases and J lost 0, with 8 bases in between. In nucleotides, the CDR3 is TGTGCCAGCAGAAAACTAGCGAACACCGGGGAGCTGTTTTTT. This codes for CASRKLANTGELFF.

The chain employs TRBV2 and TRBJ1-2, with 12 bases matching TRBD1. The germline V gene encodes CDR1 SNHLY and CDR2 FYNNEI. With V trimmed by 6 bases and J by 4 bases, 6 bases remained unmatched. The CDR3 has 15 residues. The CDR3 loop is CASSGDRGHSYGYTF. DNA for the CDR3: TGTGCCAGCAGCGGGGACAGGGGGCACAGCTATGGCTACACCTTC.

The genes are TRBV7-2 and TRBJ2-3, with TRBD1 matching 7 bases. After removal of 2 bases from V and 1 base from J, the junction contained 6 bases not matched to a gene. CDR1 SGHTA and CDR2 FQGNSA come from the germline V gene. This CDR3 is built from 16 residues. DNA for the CDR3: TGTGCCAGCAGCTTATACAGACAGGGAGGCACAGATACGCAGTATTTT. This translates into CASSLYRQGGTDTQYF.

This chain joins TRBV28 and TRBJ1-2; 8 bases agree with TRBD1. V shed 3 bases and J 8 bases; nucleotides not matched to a gene: 5. Germline V gene lookup returns CDR1 MDHEN and CDR2 SYDVKM. The CDR3 is 13 residues long. CDR3 amino acids: CASSFRGRRGYTF. The CDR3 bases are TGTGCCAGCAGTTTCAGGGGGCGCAGAGGCTACACCTTC.

The chain has TRBV5-4 and TRBJ2-7; 7 positions match TRBD1. After removal of 0 bases from V and 2 bases from J, the junction contained 8 bases not matched to a gene. This CDR3 spans 16 amino acids. Looked up from germline, CDR1 is SGHNT and CDR2 is YYREEE (reference sequence). CDR3 in amino acids: CASSLGSTGLAYEQYF. The CDR3 DNA sequence: TGTGCCAGCAGCTTGGGTTCGACAGGGCTTGCCTACGAGCAGTACTTC.